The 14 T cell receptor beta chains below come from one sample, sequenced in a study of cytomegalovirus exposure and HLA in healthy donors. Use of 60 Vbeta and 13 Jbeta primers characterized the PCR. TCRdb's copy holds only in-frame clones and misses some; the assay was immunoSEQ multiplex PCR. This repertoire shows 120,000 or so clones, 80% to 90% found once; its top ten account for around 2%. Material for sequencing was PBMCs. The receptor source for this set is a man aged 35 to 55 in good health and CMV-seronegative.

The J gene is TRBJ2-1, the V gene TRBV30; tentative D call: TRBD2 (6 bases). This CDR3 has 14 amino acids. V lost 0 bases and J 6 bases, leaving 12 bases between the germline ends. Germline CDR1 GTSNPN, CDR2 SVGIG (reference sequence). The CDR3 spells CAWSVSSTSNEQFF. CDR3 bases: TGTGCCTGGAGTGTATCTTCGACTAGCAATGAGCAGTTCTTC.

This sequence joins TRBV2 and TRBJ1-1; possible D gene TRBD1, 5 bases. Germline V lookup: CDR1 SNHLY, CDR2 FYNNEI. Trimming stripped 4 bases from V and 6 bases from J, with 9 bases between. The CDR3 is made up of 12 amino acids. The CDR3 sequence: CASSGDFSEAFF. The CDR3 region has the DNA TGTGCCAGCAGTGGGGACTTCTCTGAAGCTTTCTTT.

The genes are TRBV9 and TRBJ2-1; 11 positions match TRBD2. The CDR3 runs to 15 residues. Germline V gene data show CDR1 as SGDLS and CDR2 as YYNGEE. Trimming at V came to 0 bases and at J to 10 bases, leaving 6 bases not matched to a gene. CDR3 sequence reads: CASSVELAGDREQFF. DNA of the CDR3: TGTGCCAGCAGCGTAGAACTAGCGGGAGACCGGGAGCAGTTCTTC.

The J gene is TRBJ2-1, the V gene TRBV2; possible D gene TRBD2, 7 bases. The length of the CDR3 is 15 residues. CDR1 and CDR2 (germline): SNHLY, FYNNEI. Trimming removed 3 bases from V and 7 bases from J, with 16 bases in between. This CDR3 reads CASSDAGAGRNEQFF. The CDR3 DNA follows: TGTGCCAGCAGTGATGCGGGGGCCGGACGGAATGAGCAGTTCTTC.

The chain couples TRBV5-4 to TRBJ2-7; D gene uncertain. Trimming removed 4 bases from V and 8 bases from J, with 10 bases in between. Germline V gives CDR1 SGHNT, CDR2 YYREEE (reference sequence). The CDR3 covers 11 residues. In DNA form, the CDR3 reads TGTGCCAGCAGCATTGGGCTCCAGCAGTACTTC. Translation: CASSIGLQQYF.

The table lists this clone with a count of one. The chain's CDR3 is CASSLASSGANVLTF. In nucleotides, the CDR3 is TGTGCCAGCAGCTTGGCCAGCTCTGGGGCCAACGTCCTGACTTTC. This rearrangement joins TRBV5-5 to TRBJ2-6; D unresolved. Trimming pared 0 bases from V and 0 bases from J, leaving 4 bases between. Germline V lookup: CDR1 SGHKS, CDR2 YYEKEE (reference sequence). The CDR3 extends over 15 amino acids.

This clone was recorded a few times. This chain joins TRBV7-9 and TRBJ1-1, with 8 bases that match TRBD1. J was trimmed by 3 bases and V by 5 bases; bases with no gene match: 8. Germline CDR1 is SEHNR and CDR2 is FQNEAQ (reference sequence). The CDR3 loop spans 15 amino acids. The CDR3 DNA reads TGTGCCAGCAGCGATGGACAGGGTACCGACACTGAAGCTTTCTTT. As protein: CASSDGQGTDTEAFF.

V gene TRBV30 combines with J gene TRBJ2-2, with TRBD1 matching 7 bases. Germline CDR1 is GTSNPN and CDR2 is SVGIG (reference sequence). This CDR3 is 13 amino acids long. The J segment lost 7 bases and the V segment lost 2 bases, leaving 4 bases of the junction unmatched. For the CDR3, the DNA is TGTGCCTGGAGTTCACAGGGGAGCGGGGAGCTGTTTTTT. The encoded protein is CAWSSQGSGELFF.

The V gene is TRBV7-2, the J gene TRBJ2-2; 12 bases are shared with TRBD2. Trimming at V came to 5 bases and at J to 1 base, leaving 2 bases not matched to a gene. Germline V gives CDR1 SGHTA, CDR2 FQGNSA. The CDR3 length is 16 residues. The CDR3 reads CASSPLAGGNTGELFF. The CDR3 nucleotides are TGTGCCAGCAGCCCACTAGCGGGGGGGAACACCGGGGAGCTGTTTTTT.

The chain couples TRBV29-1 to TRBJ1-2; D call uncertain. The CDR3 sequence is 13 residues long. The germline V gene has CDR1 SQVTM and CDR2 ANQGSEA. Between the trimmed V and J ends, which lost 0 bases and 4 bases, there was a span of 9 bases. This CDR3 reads CSVEDGQAYGYTF. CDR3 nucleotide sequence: TGCAGCGTTGAAGATGGGCAAGCCTATGGCTACACCTTC.

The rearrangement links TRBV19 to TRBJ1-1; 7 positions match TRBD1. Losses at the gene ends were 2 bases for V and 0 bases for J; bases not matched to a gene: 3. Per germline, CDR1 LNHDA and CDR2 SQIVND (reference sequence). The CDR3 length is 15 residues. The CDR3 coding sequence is TGTGCCAGTAGTATATGGGGACAGATGAACACTGAAGCTTTCTTT. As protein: CASSIWGQMNTEAFF.

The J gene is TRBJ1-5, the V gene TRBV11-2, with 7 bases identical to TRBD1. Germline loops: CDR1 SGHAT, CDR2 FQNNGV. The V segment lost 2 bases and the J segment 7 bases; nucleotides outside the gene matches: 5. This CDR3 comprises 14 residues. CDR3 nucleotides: TGTGCCAGCAGCTTAAGCAGGGGGTGGCAGCCCCAGCATTTT. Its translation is CASSLSRGWQPQHF.

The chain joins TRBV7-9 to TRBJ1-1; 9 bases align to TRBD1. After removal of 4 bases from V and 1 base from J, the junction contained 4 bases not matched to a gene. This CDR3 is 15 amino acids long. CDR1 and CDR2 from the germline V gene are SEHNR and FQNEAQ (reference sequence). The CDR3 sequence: CASSSRQGGNTEAFF. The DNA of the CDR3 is TGTGCCAGCAGCTCGCGACAGGGGGGGAACACTGAAGCTTTCTTT. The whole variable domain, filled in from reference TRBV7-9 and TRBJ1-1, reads DTGVSQNPRHKITKRGQNVTFRCDPISEHNRLYWYRQTLGQGPEFLTYFQNEAQLEKSRLLSDRFSAERPKGSFSTLEIQRTEQGDSAMYLCASSSRQGGNTEAFFGQGTRLTVV.

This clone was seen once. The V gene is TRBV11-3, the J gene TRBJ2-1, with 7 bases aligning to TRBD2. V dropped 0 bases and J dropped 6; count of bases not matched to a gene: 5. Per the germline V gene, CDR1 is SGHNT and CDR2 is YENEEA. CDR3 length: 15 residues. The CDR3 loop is CASSLDVGGGNEQFF. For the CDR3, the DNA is TGTGCCAGCAGCTTAGATGTTGGGGGGGGCAATGAGCAGTTCTTC.